These 30 T cell receptor beta chains were all obtained from the same sample, sequenced in a study of CD8 T cells in ankylosing spondylitis (dated by TCRdb to 2017 to 2019). General study outcomes and caveats: A TCR beta motif of seven or eight highly homologous amino acid variants appeared characteristic of blood from ankylosing spondylitis patients.

The library was made by 5' RACE. Sequenced on an Illumina HiSeq 2500. The public reads were run again by TCRdb, first through fastp at Q25 and then through MiXCR, and only productive beta chains were kept. CDR3 protein duplicates are merged, each entry listing the most common genes and DNA. The sample table lists about 700,000 distinct CDR3 sequences, around 19% of them with a count of one. The ten biggest clones cover under 20% of the sample. No cognate antigen is known for these TCRs. Sample: blood, either unsorted or a sorted T cell fraction (not recorded which). These TCRs come from a male donor with ankylosing spondylitis.

V gene TRBV6-2 or TRBV6-3 combines with J gene TRBJ2-1; D is uncertain. Germline V gene sequence: CDR1 MNHEY, CDR2 SVGEGT. V lost 4 bases to trimming and J lost 0 bases, with 25 bases between them. This CDR3 is 20 amino acids long. CDR3 sequence reads: CASSFPAGLPAPSSYNEQFF. The CDR3 coding sequence is TGTGCCAGCAGTTTCCCGGCCGGGCTGCCCGCCCCGAGCTCCTACAATGAGCAGTTCTTC.

This clonotype was observed a few times. The chain carries TRBV9 and TRBJ2-1; the D gene could be TRBD1 or TRBD2 (5 bases each). Trimming left V 3 bases short and J 5 bases short, with 9 bases between. Germline V gives CDR1 SGDLS, CDR2 YYNGEE. The CDR3 has 13 residues. The CDR3 nucleotides read TGTGCCAGCAGCGCGGGACGAGACAATGAGCAGTTCTTC. It encodes CASSAGRDNEQFF.

This clonotype occurred many times. The genes are TRBV29-1 and TRBJ2-2; TRBD2 agrees at 10 bases. V shed 1 base, J shed 0 bases, and the junction held 2 bases outside the gene matches. CDR1 SQVTM and CDR2 ANQGSEA come from the germline V gene. The CDR3 contains 16 residues. The CDR3 DNA sequence: TGCAGCGTTGAAGGGACTAGCGGAACGAACACCGGGGAGCTGTTTTTT. This translates into CSVEGTSGTNTGELFF.

This clonotype was observed a few times. This chain uses TRBV12-3 or TRBV12-4 with TRBJ2-1, with 7 bases fitting TRBD1. J lost 3 bases, V lost 10 bases, and 12 bases had no gene match. The CDR3 covers 15 residues. This chain's CDR3 is CATSPWDSNYNEQFF. CDR3 bases: TGTGCCACCTCGCCCTGGGACAGTAACTACAATGAGCAGTTCTTC.

This clonotype was counted a few times. This chain links TRBV7-9 with TRBJ2-3; D gene ambiguous. Germline-derived CDR1 and CDR2 are SEHNR and FQNEAQ (reference sequence). V was clipped by 4 bases and J by 0 bases, with 14 bases between them. The CDR3 has 16 amino acids. CDR3 residues: CASSSSRTASTDTQYF. As DNA, the CDR3 is TGTGCCAGCAGCTCCTCTCGCACAGCTAGCACAGATACGCAGTATTTT.

V is TRBV9 and J is TRBJ2-1; no clear D. From germline, CDR1 is SGDLS and CDR2 YYNGEE. V was cut by 3 bases and J by 7 bases, with 11 bases left in between. CDR3 length: 13 residues. The CDR3 region is CASSGPLSNEQFF. The CDR3 DNA is TGTGCCAGCAGCGGGCCTCTGAGTAATGAGCAGTTCTTC.

The rearrangement joins TRBV12-3 or TRBV12-4 to TRBJ2-1; 7 nucleotides agree with TRBD1. This CDR3 spans 15 amino acids. J lost 6 bases, V lost 1 base, and 6 bases had no gene match. This chain's CDR3 is CASSLGQGVSNEQFF. CDR3 nucleotide sequence: TGTGCCAGCAGTTTAGGACAGGGAGTTTCCAATGAGCAGTTCTTC.

This clonotype has just a few counts. CDR3 coding DNA: TGTGCCAGCAGTTTAGGACCCGTGGGGACCTATGGCTACACCTTC. It codes for CASSLGPVGTYGYTF. The chain is built from TRBV12-3 or TRBV12-4 and TRBJ1-2, with D possibly TRBD1 on 5 matching bases. Trimming took 1 base from V and 4 from J, leaving 13 bases between them. The CDR3 extends over 15 amino acids.

This clonotype occurred a few times. The chain carries TRBV6-2 or TRBV6-3 and TRBJ2-7; 9 nucleotides line up with TRBD1. Germline values: CDR1 MNHEY, CDR2 SVGEGT. Trimming took 2 bases from V and 6 from J; bases not matched to a gene: 2. The CDR3 sequence is 13 residues long. CDR3 coding DNA: TGTGCCAGCAGTTACACAGGGGGCCGCGAGCAGTACTTC. As protein: CASSYTGGREQYF.

In this sample, this clonotype turned up many times. J is TRBJ2-2 and V is TRBV4-1; 7 bases agree with TRBD2. CDR3 length: 17 residues. The junction had 7 bases not matched to a gene; V was cut back by 1 base and J by 2 bases. Germline values: CDR1 MGHRA, CDR2 YSYEKL. The CDR3: CASSQARLAANTGELFF. In DNA, the CDR3 is TGCGCCAGCAGCCAAGCGAGGCTAGCGGCCAACACCGGGGAGCTGTTTTTT.

The table lists this clonotype with a few counts. The chain has TRBV5-1 and TRBJ2-3; unclear D gene. The CDR3 is 13 residues long. Germline V CDR1 and CDR2: SGHRS, YFSETQ. The germline V and J ends were trimmed by 7 bases and 1 base, with 10 bases remaining between them. The CDR3 loop reads CASAPVGTDTQYF. CDR3 in DNA: TGCGCCAGCGCCCCGGTAGGCACAGATACGCAGTATTTT.

The chain has TRBV6-2 or TRBV6-3 and TRBJ2-1; unclear D gene. Between the trimmed V and J ends, which lost 2 bases and 4 bases, there was a span of 6 bases. Germline CDR1 and CDR2: MNHEY and SVGEGT. The length of the CDR3 is 13 residues. For the CDR3, the DNA is TGTGCCAGCAGTTACATAGGGTACAATGAGCAGTTCTTC. This encodes CASSYIGYNEQFF.

This clonotype has more than one count but fewer than ten. The chain links TRBV29-1 to TRBJ1-4, with D unresolved. This CDR3 has 13 amino acids. The germline V and J ends were trimmed by 4 bases and 5 bases, with 11 bases remaining between them. Germline V gene sequence: CDR1 SQVTM, CDR2 ANQGSEA. The CDR3 sequence is CSVGAMGNEKLFF. CDR3 bases: TGCAGCGTTGGGGCTATGGGGAATGAAAAACTGTTTTTT.

The chain recombines TRBV7-2 with TRBJ1-4, with 9 bases lining up with TRBD1. The CDR3 has 15 amino acids. CDR1 and CDR2 from the germline V gene are SGHTA and FQGNSA. V lost 1 base to trimming and J lost 9 bases; unmatched junction nucleotides: 6. The CDR3 sequence: CASSLDPGTGQKLFF. The CDR3 nucleotides are TGTGCCAGCAGCTTAGACCCCGGGACAGGGCAAAAACTGTTTTTT.

The gene calls are TRBV4-3 and TRBJ2-5; no clear D. CDR3 length: 13 amino acids. Germline loops: CDR1 LGHNA, CDR2 YSLEER. Trimming left V 0 bases short and J 3 bases short, with 5 bases between. CDR3 region: CASSQDFEETQYF. As DNA, the CDR3 is TGCGCCAGCAGCCAAGATTTTGAAGAGACCCAGTACTTC.

As DNA, the CDR3 is TGCAGTGCTAGAGCTACGGACAGGGACTATGGCTACACCTTC. Translating it yields CSARATDRDYGYTF. The chain uses TRBV20-1 and TRBJ1-2; TRBD1 agrees at 8 bases. V dropped 1 base and J dropped 3; count of bases not matched to a gene: 4. The germline V gene encodes CDR1 DFQATT and CDR2 SNEGSKA (reference sequence). This CDR3 spans 14 amino acids.

The rearrangement joins TRBV7-3 to TRBJ2-1, with 11 bases identical to TRBD2. V shed 2 bases, J shed 9 bases, and the junction held 9 bases outside the gene matches. The length of the CDR3 is 16 residues. In germline, CDR1 is SGHTA, CDR2 FQGTGA. The CDR3 loop reads CASSLALSGGAGEQFF. The CDR3 region has the DNA TGTGCCAGCAGCTTAGCTCTTAGCGGGGGGGCCGGTGAGCAGTTCTTC.

The chain has TRBV6-1 and TRBJ2-7; D gene ambiguous. V was pared by 5 bases and J by 0 bases, with 11 bases between. This CDR3 comprises 14 residues. The V gene's germline CDR1 is MNHNS and CDR2 SASEGT. CDR3 loop: CASSMSGSSYEQYF. DNA for the CDR3: TGTGCCAGCAGTATGTCAGGAAGCTCCTACGAGCAGTACTTC.

The chain joins TRBV5-1 to TRBJ1-1, with 8 bases matching TRBD1. There are 16 residues in the CDR3. With V trimmed by 2 bases and J by 4 bases, 10 bases remained unmatched. Germline assignment: CDR1 SGHRS and CDR2 YFSETQ. The CDR3 region has the DNA TGCGCCAGCAGCTTTCACTTCTCACAGGGGGTCACTGAAGCTTTCTTT. Its translation is CASSFHFSQGVTEAFF.

The chain joins TRBV12-3 or TRBV12-4 to TRBJ2-2; D possibly corresponds to TRBD1 (6 bases). This CDR3 region has 16 residues. The germline V and J ends were trimmed by 6 bases and 7 bases, with 21 bases remaining between them. As DNA, the CDR3 is TGTGCCAGCAGAACCCCCAGGGGCCGGTTGGGCGGGGAGCTGTTTTTT. Its translation is CASRTPRGRLGGELFF.

This chain uses TRBV6-1 with TRBJ1-2; 12 positions match TRBD1. The CDR3 sequence is 15 residues long. The junction had 5 bases not matched to a gene; V was cut back by 5 bases and J by 4 bases. Germline values: CDR1 MNHNS, CDR2 SASEGT. Written as DNA, the CDR3 is TGTGCCAGCAGTCCAGGGACAGGGGGCGCCTATGGCTACACCTTC. Protein sequence: CASSPGTGGAYGYTF.

The V gene is TRBV5-5, the J gene TRBJ1-5; D may be TRBD1 (5 bases). V was shortened by 4 bases and J by 6 bases, with 17 bases between the two germline ends. This CDR3 comprises 15 residues. Germline V gene data show CDR1 as SGHKS and CDR2 as YYEKEE (reference sequence). The CDR3 DNA follows: TGTGCCAGCAGCCCCGCGGGGGTGTGGGCTCAGCCCCAGCATTTT. Protein product: CASSPAGVWAQPQHF.

This clonotype was found many times. The chain recombines TRBV20-1 with TRBJ2-1, with 7 bases fitting TRBD2. The J segment lost 7 bases and the V segment lost 3 bases, leaving 3 bases of the junction unmatched. Germline V gene sequence: CDR1 DFQATT, CDR2 SNEGSKA (reference sequence). This CDR3 has 12 residues. CDR3 DNA: TGCAGTGCTAGCGGGGGGAAAAATGAGCAGTTCTTC. Translated: CSASGGKNEQFF.

This rearrangement joins TRBV30 to TRBJ1-5; D is ambiguous. Per the germline V gene, CDR1 is GTSNPN and CDR2 is SVGIG (reference sequence). The CDR3 runs 14 residues. Trimming removed 2 bases at V and 4 bases at J, with 12 bases between. In DNA form, the CDR3 reads TGTGCCTGGAGTCCTGCGGGAGGAAATCAGCCCCAGCATTTT. It encodes CAWSPAGGNQPQHF.

V usage is TRBV20-1 and J usage is TRBJ1-2, with a tentative D call TRBD1 (5 bases). The germline gives CDR1 DFQATT, CDR2 SNEGSKA (reference sequence). V was clipped by 1 base and J by 4 bases, with 22 bases between them. The CDR3 covers 17 residues. CDR3 bases: TGCAGTGCTAGAGCTTGGGGCGGATTGAATCGCGGCTATGGCTACACCTTC. This codes for CSARAWGGLNRGYGYTF.

V and J are TRBV7-2 and TRBJ2-1; the match to TRBD2 covers 8 bases. The CDR3 loop spans 16 amino acids. V was pared by 0 bases and J by 1 base, with 2 bases of the junction left unmatched. The V gene's germline CDR1 is SGHTA and CDR2 FQGNSA. The CDR3 nucleotides read TGTGCCAGCAGCTTAGCTAGCGGGGTTTCCTACAATGAGCAGTTCTTC. Residues: CASSLASGVSYNEQFF.

J is TRBJ1-1 and V is TRBV12-3 or TRBV12-4, with D unclear. V lost 3 bases, J lost 6 bases, and 11 bases lay in between. The CDR3 has 13 residues. CDR3 in amino acids: CASSFSLGAEAFF. CDR3 sequence (DNA): TGTGCCAGCAGTTTCTCCCTCGGGGCTGAAGCTTTCTTT.

This clonotype was picked up many times. The chain links TRBV12-3 or TRBV12-4 to TRBJ2-1; the D gene could be TRBD1 or TRBD2 (6 bases each). The CDR3 is 14 residues long. The ends were cut back, 4 bases at V and 5 bases at J, with 12 bases in the middle. This CDR3 is CASSSLRGDNEQFF. CDR3 in DNA: TGTGCCAGCAGTTCGCTTAGGGGGGACAATGAGCAGTTCTTC.

This clonotype has a handful of counts. The chain has TRBV20-1 and TRBJ1-5; D is uncertain. The CDR3 has 15 residues. Germline CDR1 is DFQATT and CDR2 is SNEGSKA (reference sequence). The ends were cut back, 0 bases at V and 3 bases at J, with 12 bases in the middle. The CDR3 protein is CSARDRTPANQPQHF. The CDR3 bases are TGCAGTGCTAGAGACCGGACCCCGGCCAATCAGCCCCAGCATTTT.

The chain combines TRBV5-1 with TRBJ2-1; unclear D gene. Germline V gene lookup returns CDR1 SGHRS and CDR2 YFSETQ. This CDR3 contains 13 residues. V shed 7 bases and J shed 6 bases, with 14 bases lying between them. CDR3 region: CASELEAGNEQFF. CDR3 in DNA: TGCGCCAGCGAGCTAGAGGCAGGCAATGAGCAGTTCTTC.